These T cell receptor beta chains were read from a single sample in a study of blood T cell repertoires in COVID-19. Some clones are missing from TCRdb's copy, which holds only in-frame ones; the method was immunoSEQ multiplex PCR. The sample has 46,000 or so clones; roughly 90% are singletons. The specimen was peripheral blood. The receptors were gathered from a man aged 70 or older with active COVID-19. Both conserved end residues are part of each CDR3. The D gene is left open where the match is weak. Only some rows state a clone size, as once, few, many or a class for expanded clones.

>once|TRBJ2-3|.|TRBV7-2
CASSRRADTQYF
TGTGCCAGCAGCCGCAGGGCGGATACGCAGTATTTT
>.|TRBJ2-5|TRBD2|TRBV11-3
CASSRGGGQETQYF
TGTGCCAGCAGCCGGGGCGGGGGCCAAGAGACCCAGTACTTC
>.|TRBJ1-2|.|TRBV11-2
CASSLAGHDPYGYTF
TGTGCCAGCAGCTTAGCCGGACACGATCCCTATGGCTACACCTTC
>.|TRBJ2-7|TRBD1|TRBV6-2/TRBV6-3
CASSPQGQVFVYEQYF
TGTGCCAGCAGTCCCCAGGGACAGGTCTTTGTCTACGAGCAGTACTTC
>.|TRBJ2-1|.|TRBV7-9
CASSFANEQFF
TGTGCCAGCAGCTTCGCGAATGAGCAGTTCTTC
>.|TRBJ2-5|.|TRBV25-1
CASSSLDRSLQETQYF
TGTGCCAGCAGCTCACTAGACAGGAGCCTCCAAGAGACCCAGTACTTC
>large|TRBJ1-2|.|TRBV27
CASSPTLAAGYTF
TGTGCCAGCAGTCCGACCTTGGCGGCTGGCTACACCTTC
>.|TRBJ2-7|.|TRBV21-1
CASSKGADSYFSHEQYF
TGTGCCAGCAGCAAAGGGGCGGACTCCTACTTTTCGCACGAGCAGTACTTC
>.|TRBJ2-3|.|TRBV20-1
CSASPDTQYF
TGCAGTGCCTCCCCAGATACGCAGTATTTT
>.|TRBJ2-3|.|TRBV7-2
CASSPGTAGDTQYF
TGTGCCAGCAGTCCCGGGACCGCGGGGGATACGCAGTATTTT
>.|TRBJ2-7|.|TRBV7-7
CASSLKWGESYEQYF
TGTGCTAGCAGCTTAAAGTGGGGCGAATCCTACGAGCAGTACTTC
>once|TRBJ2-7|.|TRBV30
CAWARGSYEQYF
TGTGCCTGGGCCAGGGGCTCCTACGAGCAGTACTTC
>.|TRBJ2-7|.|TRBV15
CATSRDSLSYEQYF
TGTGCCACCAGCAGAGATAGTCTCTCCTACGAGCAGTACTTC
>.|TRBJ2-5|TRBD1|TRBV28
CASTRGTGKETQYF
TGTGCCAGCACCCGGGGGACAGGGAAAGAGACCCAGTACTTC
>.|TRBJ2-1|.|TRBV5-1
CASSLPAAEQFF
TGCGCCAGCAGCCTCCCAGCGGCCGAGCAGTTCTTC
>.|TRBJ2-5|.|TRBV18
CASSPRRGGETQYF
TGTGCCAGCTCACCACGCAGGGGAGGGGAGACCCAGTACTTC
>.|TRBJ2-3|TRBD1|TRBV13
CASSKQGPPRHTQYF
TGTGCCAGCAGCAAACAGGGGCCGCCCCGGCATACGCAGTATTTT
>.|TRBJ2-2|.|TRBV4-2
CASSYGLPGELFF
TGTGCCAGCAGCTACGGACTTCCCGGGGAGCTGTTTTTT
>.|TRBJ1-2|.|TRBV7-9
CASSLGGNGYTF
TGTGCCAGCAGCTTAGGAGGGAATGGCTACACCTTC
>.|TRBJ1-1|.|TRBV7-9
CASSPGEGVGYDTEAFF
TGTGCCAGCAGCCCGGGGGAGGGAGTGGGTTATGACACTGAAGCTTTCTTT
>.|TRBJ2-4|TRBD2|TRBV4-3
CASSQDPGRGKNIQYF
TGCGCCAGCAGCCAAGACCCGGGGCGGGGGAAAAACATTCAGTACTTC
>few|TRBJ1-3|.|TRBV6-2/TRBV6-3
CASSSLTGRYSGNTIYF
TGTGCCAGCAGTTCCCTGACAGGCCGATACTCTGGAAACACCATATATTTT
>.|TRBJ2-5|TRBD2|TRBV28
CASTLVAGVGETQYF
TGTGCCAGCACCCTAGTAGCGGGAGTCGGTGAGACCCAGTACTTC
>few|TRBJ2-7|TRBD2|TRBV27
CASSLFGGDEQYF
TGTGCCAGCAGTTTATTCGGGGGGGACGAGCAGTACTTC
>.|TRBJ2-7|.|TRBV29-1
CSVEGGGFEQYF
TGCAGCGTTGAAGGCGGAGGGTTTGAGCAGTACTTC
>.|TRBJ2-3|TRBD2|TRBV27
CASSLFMSGGSTDTQYF
TGTGCCAGCAGTTTATTCATGAGCGGGGGTAGCACAGATACGCAGTATTTT
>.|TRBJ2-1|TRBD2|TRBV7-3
CASSLRLAHYNEQFF
TGTGCCAGCAGCCTAAGACTAGCGCACTACAATGAGCAGTTCTTC
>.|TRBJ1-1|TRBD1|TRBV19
CASSIWGQGAFDTEAFF
TGTGCCAGTAGTATCTGGGGACAGGGGGCCTTCGACACTGAAGCTTTCTTT
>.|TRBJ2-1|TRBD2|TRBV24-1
CATSESSGRFNEQFF
TGTGCCACCAGTGAGTCCAGCGGGAGATTCAATGAGCAGTTCTTC
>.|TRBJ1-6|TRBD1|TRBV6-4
CASRGHLTGCNSPLHF
TGTGCCAGCAGGGGACATTTGACAGGGTGTAATTCACCCCTCCACTTT
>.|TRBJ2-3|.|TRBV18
CASSPYRQAASTDTQYF
TGTGCCAGCTCACCCTACCGACAGGCAGCTAGCACAGATACGCAGTATTTT
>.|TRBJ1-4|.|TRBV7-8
CASSLGAEKLFF
TGTGCCAGCAGCTTAGGGGCTGAAAAACTGTTTTTT
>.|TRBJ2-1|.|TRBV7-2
CASKPGDLTYNEQFF
TGTGCCTCAAAGCCGGGAGATTTGACGTACAATGAGCAGTTCTTC
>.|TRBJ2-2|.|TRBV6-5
CASTAIHYTGELFF
TGTGCCAGCACCGCAATTCACTACACCGGGGAGCTGTTTTTT
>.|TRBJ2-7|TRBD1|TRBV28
CASSLSGTGASYEQYF
TGTGCCAGCAGTTTAAGCGGGACAGGGGCTTCCTACGAGCAGTACTTC
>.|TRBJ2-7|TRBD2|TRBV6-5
CASSLTSGSDEQYF
TGTGCCAGCAGCTTGACTAGCGGGAGCGACGAGCAGTACTTC
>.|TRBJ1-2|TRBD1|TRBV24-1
CATSDPGGGYTF
TGTGCCACCAGTGATCCAGGGGGCGGCTACACCTTC
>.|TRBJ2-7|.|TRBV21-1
CASMQAYEQYF
TGTGCCAGCATGCAGGCCTACGAGCAGTACTTC
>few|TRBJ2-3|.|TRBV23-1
CASSQGTQGSDTQYF
TGCGCCAGCAGTCAAGGAACACAGGGATCAGATACGCAGTATTTT
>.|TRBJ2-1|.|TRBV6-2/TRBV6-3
CASSPLNEQFF
TGTGCCAGCAGCCCACTGAATGAGCAGTTCTTC
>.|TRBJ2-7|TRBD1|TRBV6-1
CASSVGTRQGPWNEQYF
TGTGCCAGCAGTGTGGGGACCAGACAGGGACCCTGGAACGAGCAGTACTTC
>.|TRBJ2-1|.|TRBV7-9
CASSSRAAILYNEQFF
TGTGCCAGCAGCTCGCGAGCGGCGATACTCTACAATGAGCAGTTCTTC
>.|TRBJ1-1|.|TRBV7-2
CASSLGKWEGVNTEAFF
TGTGCCAGCAGCTTAGGGAAGTGGGAGGGGGTGAACACTGAAGCTTTCTTT
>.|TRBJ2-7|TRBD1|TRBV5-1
CASSLEAGGQGTYEQYF
TGCGCCAGCAGCTTGGAGGCTGGAGGACAGGGAACCTACGAGCAGTACTTC
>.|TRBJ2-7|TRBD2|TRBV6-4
CASGLTSLGEQYF
TGTGCCAGCGGGCTGACTAGCTTGGGCGAGCAGTACTTC
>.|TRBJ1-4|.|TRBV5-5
CASSLTGPGKLFF
TGTGCCAGCAGCTTGACAGGGCCGGGAAAACTGTTTTTT